Given below is one T cell receptor (beta chain) in context. Antigen unknown. This entry comes from a study of T cell responses to AZD1222 COVID-19 vaccine. Study findings and constraints: Possibly, clonal diversity was underestimated; donors were largely white British and included more females.

TCRdb's table, derived via immunoSEQ multiplex PCR, lists solely in-frame clones and lacks some. This repertoire shows 140,000 or so clones, 90% to 95% found once; its top ten account for around 12%. The CDR3 extends over 12 amino acids. V gave up 4 bases and J gave up 3 bases, with 3 bases separating them. Germline CDR1 and CDR2: MDHEN and SYDVKM. The rearrangement joins TRBV28 to TRBJ2-2; D call uncertain. The TCR was taken from an adult who had recovered from COVID-19. The sequences come from peripheral blood, collected after recovery from COVID-19. CDR3 loop: CASSYDTGELFF. The DNA for the CDR3 is TGTGCCAGCAGTTACGACACCGGGGAGCTGTTTTTT.